The present T cell receptor beta chain was sequenced within a study of cytomegalovirus exposure and HLA in healthy donors. Study results and limitations: A later look showed TCR association rates differing by HLA locus, highest for DRB1 and lowest for HLA-C.

This PCR relied on a set of 60 Vbeta primers and 13 Jbeta primers. The protocol was immunoSEQ multiplex PCR, while the TCRdb copy is restricted to in-frame clones and leaves out a portion. The listing records 130,000 or so clones. Of note for this clone: Antigen unknown.

V trimming: 0 bases; J trimming: 8 bases; junction bases outside the gene matches: 16. Germline V gene lookup returns CDR1 SGHRS and CDR2 YFSETQ. The CDR3 runs to 17 residues. Sequencing input: PBMCs. The source of this sequence is a woman aged 18-30 years in good health and CMV-seronegative. The V gene is TRBV5-1, the J gene TRBJ1-2, with TRBD1 matching over 7 bases. CDR3 amino acids: CASSLGSTGDSILGYTF. CDR3 nucleotide sequence: TGCGCCAGCAGCTTGGGATCCACAGGGGATTCCATACTGGGCTACACCTTC.